Each of the 24 T cell receptor beta chains below was sequenced from the same sample in a study of regulatory T cells in long-lasting Graves disease. Both iRepertoire HTBI primers and Arm-PCR of CDR3 regions were used to build the TCR beta libraries. TCRdb passed the multiplex PCR reads through MiXCR, listing each CDR3 protein once. The sample consists of about 450,000 distinct CDR3 sequences, around 22% of them appearing once. As for time point: persistent/refractory GD, antithyroid drugs over 5 years with positive TRAb. PBMC RNA was the source of the TCR library. The sequenced sample was peripheral blood mononuclear cells (PBMCs), obtained when the disease was refractory, from a patient treated with antithyroid drugs. These receptors all stem from a female donor with Graves disease.

The chain joins TRBV6-6 to TRBJ2-7, with 9 bases that match TRBD1. Germline V CDR1 and CDR2: MNHNY, SVGAGI (reference sequence). The CDR3 has 15 amino acids. The J segment lost 13 bases and the V segment lost 0 bases, leaving 13 bases of the junction unmatched. CDR3 DNA: TGTGCCAGCAGTTACTCGACCCATACGGGACAGGGTTCATACTTC. Translation gives CASSYSTHTGQGSYF.

The chain is built from TRBV2 and TRBJ2-3; the match to TRBD2 covers 8 bases. The CDR3 runs to 14 residues. The V segment lost 10 bases and the J segment 3 bases; nucleotides outside the gene matches: 9. Germline V gene data show CDR1 as SNHLY and CDR2 as FYNNEI. As DNA, the CDR3 is TGTGCCACCGGGGGGGTAATGTCTACAGATACGCAGTATTTT. Residues: CATGGVMSTDTQYF.

This clonotype has a count of ten or more. The chain recombines TRBV29-1 with TRBJ1-1; D ambiguous. The CDR3 runs to 13 residues. Germline CDR1 SQVTM, CDR2 ANQGSEA. The germline V and J ends were trimmed by 4 bases and 4 bases, with 13 bases remaining between them. CDR3 protein: CSVAPGLGTEAFF. CDR3 DNA: TGCAGCGTTGCCCCAGGTCTTGGCACTGAAGCTTTCTTT. The full variable domain, in which reference TRBV29-1 and TRBJ1-1 provide the parts outside the CDR3, is SAVISQKPSRDICQRGTSLTIQCQVDSQVTMMFWYRQQPGQSLTLIATANQGSEATYESGFVIDKFPISRPNLTFSTLTVSNMSPEDSSIYLCSVAPGLGTEAFFGQGTRLTVV.

The V call is TRBV7-9, the J call TRBJ2-5; no reliable D call. Germline V gene sequence: CDR1 SEHNR, CDR2 FQNEAQ (reference sequence). This CDR3 has 13 amino acids. Trimming left V 0 bases short and J 5 bases short, with 7 bases between. The CDR3 reads CASSLAPAETQYF. In nucleotides, the CDR3 is TGTGCCAGCAGCTTAGCCCCCGCGGAGACCCAGTACTTC.

This clonotype was detected many times. The V gene is TRBV7-2, the J gene TRBJ2-7, with a tentative D call TRBD2 (5 bases). From germline, CDR1 is SGHTA and CDR2 FQGNSA. Trimming removed 2 bases at V and 0 bases at J, with 11 bases between. The CDR3 extends over 15 amino acids. The CDR3 DNA reads as TGTGCCAGCAGCTTAACCCGGGGAAGCTCCTACGAGCAGTACTTC. It codes for CASSLTRGSSYEQYF.

V gene TRBV25-1 combines with J gene TRBJ2-7; the match to TRBD2 covers 8 bases. Germline assignment: CDR1 MGHDK and CDR2 SYGVNS. CDR3 length equals 15 residues. Trimming cost V 4 bases and J 5 bases; bases outside gene matches: 10. This chain's CDR3 is CASSGPSGSRNEQYF. The CDR3 nucleotides are TGTGCCAGCAGTGGCCCCAGCGGGAGTAGGAACGAGCAGTACTTC.

V is TRBV29-1 and J is TRBJ2-5, with 8 bases aligning to TRBD1. J lost 1 base, V lost 4 bases, and 2 bases had no gene match. Germline V gives CDR1 SQVTM, CDR2 ANQGSEA. CDR3 length: 13 amino acids. CDR3 loop: CSVGDRSQETQYF. As DNA, the CDR3 is TGCAGCGTTGGGGACAGGTCCCAAGAGACCCAGTACTTC.

The chain employs TRBV6-2 or TRBV6-3 and TRBJ2-1, with TRBD2 identical over 9 bases. Germline lookup yields CDR1 MNHEY and CDR2 SVGEGT. CDR3 size: 14 residues. V lost 5 bases, J lost 4 bases, and 3 bases stayed unmatched. In DNA, the CDR3 is TGTGCCAGCAGTCTCGGACTAGCGTACAATGAGCAGTTCTTC. Its translation is CASSLGLAYNEQFF.

Remarks on this clonotype: Compared with germline, one end of the junction differs, possibly owing to a read error. This CDR3 is CSASTRPDTEACF. DNA of the CDR3: TGCAGTGCCAGTACGCGTCCAGATACTGAAGCTTGCTTT. The rearrangement links TRBV20-1 to TRBJ1-1; D not certain. The germline gives CDR1 DFQATT, CDR2 SNEGSKA (reference sequence). CDR3 size: 13 residues.

V usage is TRBV11-2 and J usage is TRBJ2-6; D not certain. V was cut by 2 bases and J by 0 bases, with 5 bases left in between. CDR3 length equals 15 residues. CDR1 SGHAT and CDR2 FQNNGV come from the germline V gene. CDR3 DNA sequence: TGTGCCAGCAGCTTACGGCCCTCTGGGGCCAACGTCCTGACTTTC. Protein product: CASSLRPSGANVLTF.

This chain joins TRBV19 and TRBJ1-3; D call uncertain. The CDR3 covers 18 residues. The ends were cut back, 0 bases at V and 0 bases at J, with 15 bases in the middle. Germline-derived CDR1 and CDR2 are LNHDA and SQIVND (reference sequence). The CDR3 DNA sequence: TGTGCCAGTAGTATAGATCTGATCAGCGCGTTCTCTGGAAACACCATATATTTT. Protein: CASSIDLISAFSGNTIYF.

This clonotype was seen once. The chain employs TRBV14 and TRBJ1-2; tentatively, D is TRBD1 (5 bases). CDR1 SGHDN and CDR2 FVKESK come from the germline V gene. V lost 4 bases and J 4 bases, leaving 13 bases between the germline ends. The CDR3 has 14 residues. The CDR3 here is CASSPLGDLYGYTF. The CDR3 nucleotides read TGTGCCAGCAGCCCCCTCGGGGACCTCTATGGCTACACCTTC.

The rearrangement uses TRBV19 and TRBJ2-1, with 12 positions matching TRBD2. Germline loops: CDR1 LNHDA, CDR2 SQIVND (reference sequence). The ends lost 7 bases at V and 0 bases at J; junction bases unmatched: 4. This CDR3 spans 16 amino acids. CDR3 DNA sequence: TGTGCCAGTAAACCGACTAGCGGGAGCTCCTACAATGAGCAGTTCTTC. As protein: CASKPTSGSSYNEQFF.

At least ten counts were recorded for this clonotype. This chain's CDR3 is CASSLGSGGFAYEQYF. CDR3 DNA sequence: TGTGCCAGCAGTTTAGGATCAGGGGGTTTTGCCTACGAGCAGTACTTC. The rearrangement links TRBV12-3 or TRBV12-4 to TRBJ2-7; 7 nucleotides match TRBD1. The CDR3 has 16 amino acids. J was trimmed by 2 bases and V by 1 base; bases with no gene match: 8.

The rearrangement uses TRBV9 and TRBJ2-1, with a weak D call TRBD1 (6 bases). Germline assignment: CDR1 SGDLS and CDR2 YYNGEE. The CDR3 spans 16 residues. The V end lost 4 bases, the J end lost 3 bases, and 17 bases lay between the germline ends. This CDR3 reads CASSRSGTQSYNEQFF. The CDR3 DNA reads TGTGCCAGCAGCAGATCCGGGACACAAAGCTACAATGAGCAGTTCTTC. The complete variable domain, with remaining parts taken from reference TRBV9 and TRBJ2-1, reads DSGVTQTPKHLITATGQRVTLRCSPRSGDLSVYWYQQSLDQGLQFLIQYYNGEERAKGNILERFSAQQFPDLHSELNLSSLELGDSALYFCASSRSGTQSYNEQFFGPGTRLTVL.

This clonotype has just one count. V is TRBV30 and J is TRBJ1-1, with D perhaps TRBD1 (5 bases). From germline, CDR1 is GTSNPN and CDR2 SVGIG (reference sequence). CDR3 length: 15 amino acids. Trimming removed 2 bases from V and 4 bases from J, with 17 bases in between. The chain's CDR3 is CAWSPLGGGSTEAFF. Written as DNA, the CDR3 is TGTGCCTGGAGTCCGTTGGGGGGGGGGAGCACTGAAGCTTTCTTT.

This clonotype was counted ten times or more. This sequence joins TRBV2 and TRBJ2-2, with 8 positions matching TRBD2. CDR3 size: 16 residues. V shed 6 bases, J shed 0 bases, and the junction held 6 bases outside the gene matches. CDR1 and CDR2 from the germline V gene are SNHLY and FYNNEI. The CDR3 is CASRTLLAANTGELFF. The CDR3 DNA is TGTGCCAGCAGGACCCTACTAGCGGCGAACACCGGGGAGCTGTTTTTT. The complete variable domain, with remaining parts taken from reference TRBV2 and TRBJ2-2, reads EPEVTQTPSHQVTQMGQEVILRCVPISNHLYFYWYRQILGQKVEFLVSFYNNEISEKSEIFDDQFSVERPDGSNFTLKIRSTKLEDSAMYFCASRTLLAANTGELFFGEGSRLTVL.

There are a few counts of this clonotype. V gene TRBV7-2 combines with J gene TRBJ2-7; 10 bases map to TRBD1. The germline CDR1 and CDR2 sequences are SGHTA and FQGNSA. The length of the CDR3 is 16 residues. Trimming removed 4 bases from V and 3 bases from J; junction bases left unmatched: 9. CDR3 protein: CASSSRQGASIYEQYF. The CDR3 DNA sequence: TGTGCCAGCAGCTCAAGACAGGGGGCATCGATCTACGAGCAGTACTTC.

This clonotype was observed a few times. This chain joins TRBV20-1 and TRBJ2-5, with TRBD2 matching 8 bases. The CDR3 is 20 residues long. The junction had 21 bases not matched to a gene; V was cut back by 0 bases and J by 3 bases. Germline-derived CDR1 and CDR2 are DFQATT and SNEGSKA (reference sequence). CDR3 residues: CSAREQGVQGLAGPKETQYF. CDR3 coding DNA: TGCAGTGCTAGAGAACAAGGGGTACAGGGCCTAGCGGGTCCTAAAGAGACCCAGTACTTC.

The gene calls are TRBV29-1 and TRBJ2-3; TRBD2 matches at 10 bases. J lost 4 bases, V lost 6 bases, and 7 bases had no gene match. CDR1 SQVTM and CDR2 ANQGSEA come from the germline V gene. The CDR3 totals 14 residues. CDR3 region: CSVKSGRGPDTQYF. Here the CDR3 DNA reads TGCAGCGTCAAAAGCGGGAGGGGTCCAGATACGCAGTATTTT.

Regarding this clonotype: An end of the junction does not agree with germline; a read error may underlie this. The chain combines TRBV6-2 or TRBV6-3 with TRBJ2-5; D is ambiguous. CDR3 size: 18 residues. Germline V CDR1 and CDR2: MNHEY, SVGEGT. The CDR3 DNA reads as TGTGCCAGCAGTTACCGTGGTACCCGCAAAAACTCACAAGGGACCCAGTACTTC. It codes for CASSYRGTRKNSQGTQYF.

The chain couples TRBV6-1 to TRBJ1-1, with TRBD1 identical over 8 bases. The CDR3 consists of 15 residues. From germline, CDR1 is MNHNS and CDR2 SASEGT. The ends lost 6 bases at V and 3 bases at J; junction bases unmatched: 9. As DNA, the CDR3 is TGTGCCAGCAGAGACCCGGGACAGGAGTACACTGAAGCTTTCTTT. This translates into CASRDPGQEYTEAFF.

This clonotype has a count of ten or more. V is TRBV2 and J is TRBJ1-1; weak D call: TRBD1 (5 bases). The V gene lost 6 bases and the J gene lost 7 bases, with 18 bases spanning the gap. This CDR3 has 14 amino acids. Germline V CDR1 and CDR2: SNHLY, FYNNEI. The CDR3 DNA is TGTGCCAGCAGCGGGGACGGAGGGAGAGGTGAAGCTTTCTTT. Amino acid sequence: CASSGDGGRGEAFF.

Only a few counts were recorded for this clonotype. J is TRBJ2-7 and V is TRBV20-1, with 10 bases that match TRBD2. The CDR3 has 14 residues. V lost 5 bases and J lost 7; bases outside the gene matches: 11. Germline V gene lookup returns CDR1 DFQATT and CDR2 SNEGSKA (reference sequence). The chain's CDR3 is CSARTSGATGEQYF. In DNA form, the CDR3 reads TGCAGTGCTCGAACTAGCGGGGCCACGGGGGAGCAGTACTTC.